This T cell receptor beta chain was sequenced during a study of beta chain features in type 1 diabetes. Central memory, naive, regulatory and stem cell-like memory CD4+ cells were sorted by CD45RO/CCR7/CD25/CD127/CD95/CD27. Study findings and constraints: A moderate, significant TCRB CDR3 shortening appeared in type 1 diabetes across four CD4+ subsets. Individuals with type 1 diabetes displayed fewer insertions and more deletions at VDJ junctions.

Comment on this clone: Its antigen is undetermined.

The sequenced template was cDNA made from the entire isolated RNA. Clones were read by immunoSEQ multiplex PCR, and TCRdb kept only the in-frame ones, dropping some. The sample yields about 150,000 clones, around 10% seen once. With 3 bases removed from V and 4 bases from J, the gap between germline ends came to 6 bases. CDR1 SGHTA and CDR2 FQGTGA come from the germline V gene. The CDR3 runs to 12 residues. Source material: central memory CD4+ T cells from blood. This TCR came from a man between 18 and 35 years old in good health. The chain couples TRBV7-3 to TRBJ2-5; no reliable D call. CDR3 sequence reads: CASSFDRETQYF. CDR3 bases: TGTGCCAGCAGCTTTGATAGAGAGACCCAGTACTTC.